This T cell receptor beta chain was obtained from a study of blood T cells in healthy people across ages. As for the study in general: Capture via template switching afforded approximately one barcoded beta molecule per two T cells. Regarding the study as a whole: The lack of PBMC sorting stopped any conclusive naive versus antigen-experienced comparison. Age advanced and TCR beta diversity per million T cells fell, roughly linearly.

CDR1 and CDR2 from the germline V gene are MNHEY and SVGEGT. The CDR3 is made up of 17 amino acids. J lost 0 bases, V lost 7 bases, and 4 bases had no gene match. A second PCR, run for about 7 to 11 cycles, used a sample-barcoded 5' primer plus a J-beta primer mix. TCRdb re-called the 5' RACE reads through MiXCR, storing one row per CDR3 protein. Of nearly 800,000 distinct CDR3 sequences in the sample, 25% were seen once. On this clonotype itself: Its antigen remains unknown.

These same records also appear under a second study, on T cells of mothers and their children.

V usage is TRBV6-2 or TRBV6-3 and J usage is TRBJ2-6; 12 positions match TRBD2. Sequencing was carried out using blood. The origin of this receptor is a boy aged 10-17 years in good health. The CDR3 nucleotides are TGTGCCAGCACCTGGACTAGCGGGACCTCTGGGGCCAACGTCCTGACTTTC. Translating it yields CASTWTSGTSGANVLTF.